This T cell receptor beta chain was observed in a study of response to subunit inactivated influenza vaccine. General study points: That few new T cells are recruited by each seasonal influenza vaccination was the authors' suggestion.

TCRdb re-analysed the RT-PCR reads in MiXCR, keeping a single row per CDR3 protein. In the table there are 700,000 to 900,000 distinct CDR3 sequences, around 20% of which are singletons. The CDR3 has 20 amino acids. V was cut by 1 base and J by 5 bases, with 29 bases left in between. The germline V gene encodes CDR1 LGHNA and CDR2 YNFKEQ. Of note for this clonotype: As yet, its antigen is unknown.

The sequence was collected from a man aged 50-60 years who received an inactivated influenza vaccine. The V and J genes are TRBV4-2 and TRBJ2-5; perhaps TRBD2 as D (6 bases). Sample: PBMCs from blood, taken approximately 5 days after vaccination. The CDR3 DNA is TGTGCCAGCAGCCAAGTAAACGGGAACGGGAGAAGGAGGGCTTGGGAGACCCAGTACTTC. Protein sequence: CASSQVNGNGRRRAWETQYF.